This TCR beta chain was found in a study of CD8 T cells in Susac syndrome. Whole-study findings and limits: As the study acknowledged, the number of individuals in its TCR sequencing and HLA analysis was relatively small.

The authors reverse transcribed roughly 0.5 to 1 ug RNA with random hexamers. Amplification of TCR beta CDR3 across 54 Vbeta and 13 Jbeta was performed with immunoSEQ multiplex PCR. MiXCR was run by TCRdb on the immunoSEQ multiplex PCR reads, yielding one entry per CDR3 protein. The top ten hold approximately 0.098% of the sample, which has under 200,000 distinct CDR3 sequences, 90% to 95% seen once. Concerning this clonotype: Its antigen remains unknown.

The CDR3 sequence is 15 residues long. Germline CDR1 reads SGHTA; CDR2 reads FQGNSA. Trimming took off 0 bases at V and 5 bases at J, with 13 bases between the two ends. The gene calls are TRBV7-2 and TRBJ2-5; the D gene is possibly TRBD1 (6 bases). The TCR was taken from a human donor in good health. The sample taken for sequencing was CD4+ T cells from PBMCs. CDR3 DNA sequence: TGTGCCAGCAGCTTAGCGTTCAGGGGACGGGAGACCCAGTACTTC. It yields the protein CASSLAFRGRETQYF.